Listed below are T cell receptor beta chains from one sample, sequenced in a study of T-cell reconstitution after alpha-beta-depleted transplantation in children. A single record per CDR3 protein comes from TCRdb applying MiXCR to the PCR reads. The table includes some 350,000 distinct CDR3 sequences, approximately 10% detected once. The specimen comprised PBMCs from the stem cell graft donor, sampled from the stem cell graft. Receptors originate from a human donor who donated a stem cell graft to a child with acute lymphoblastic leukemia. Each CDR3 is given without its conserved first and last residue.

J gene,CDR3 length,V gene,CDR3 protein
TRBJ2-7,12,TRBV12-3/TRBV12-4,ASSSAGQTYEQY
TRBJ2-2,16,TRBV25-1,ASSEYKGQGVNTGELF
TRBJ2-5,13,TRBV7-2,ASSSSGVVGEIQY
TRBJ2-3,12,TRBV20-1,SASPLTGVDTQY
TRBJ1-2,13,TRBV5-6,ASSPPGKRNYGYT
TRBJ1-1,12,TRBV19,ASSPGAQLTEAF
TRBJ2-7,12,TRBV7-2,ASSWDRGYYEQY
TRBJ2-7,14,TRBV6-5,ASRILVASETYEQY
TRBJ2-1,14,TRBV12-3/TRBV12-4,ASSYTSGRPGGEQF
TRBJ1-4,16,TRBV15,ATSRDLFGAGTNEKLF
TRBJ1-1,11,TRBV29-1,SVVSRADTEAF
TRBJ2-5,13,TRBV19,ASSINGQGPKTQY
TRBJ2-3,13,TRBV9,ASADGGRGADTQY
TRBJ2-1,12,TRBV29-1,SVLKGSSYNEQF
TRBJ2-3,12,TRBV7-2,ASRGPISTDTQY
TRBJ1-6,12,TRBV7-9,ASSLIGGNSPLH
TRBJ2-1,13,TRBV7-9,ASSLLRESYNEQF